This TCR beta chain was found in a study of regulatory T cells in long-lasting Graves disease. Notes on the study in general: TCR diversity in persistent Graves' patients was below that of newly diagnosed ones. Comparison showed that persistent patients shared more public clonotypes (2,741) than new patients (966).

The CDR3 spans 12 residues. CDR1 and CDR2 from the germline V gene are SQVTM and ANQGSEA. With V trimmed by 7 bases and J by 5 bases, 6 bases remained unmatched. Sequencing libraries for TCR beta were prepared with iRepertoire HTBI primers and Arm-PCR of CDR3 regions. TCRdb ran MiXCR on the multiplex PCR reads and lists one entry per CDR3 protein. There are about 430,000 distinct CDR3 sequences in the sample; approximately 22% occur only once, and approximately 14% lies in the top ten. This clonotype was picked up one time. Its antigen is as yet unknown. Time point meaning: persistent/refractory GD, antithyroid drugs over 5 years with positive TRAb. Extracted PBMC RNA gave rise to the TCR library.

The V gene is TRBV29-1, the J gene TRBJ2-5, with 8 bases lining up with TRBD1. The source material was peripheral blood mononuclear cells (PBMCs), sampled when the disease was refractory, from a patient treated with antithyroid drugs. The receptor's source is a female donor with Graves disease. The CDR3 here is CSAGRGPETQYF. As DNA, the CDR3 is TGCAGCGCTGGCAGGGGGCCGGAGACCCAGTACTTC.